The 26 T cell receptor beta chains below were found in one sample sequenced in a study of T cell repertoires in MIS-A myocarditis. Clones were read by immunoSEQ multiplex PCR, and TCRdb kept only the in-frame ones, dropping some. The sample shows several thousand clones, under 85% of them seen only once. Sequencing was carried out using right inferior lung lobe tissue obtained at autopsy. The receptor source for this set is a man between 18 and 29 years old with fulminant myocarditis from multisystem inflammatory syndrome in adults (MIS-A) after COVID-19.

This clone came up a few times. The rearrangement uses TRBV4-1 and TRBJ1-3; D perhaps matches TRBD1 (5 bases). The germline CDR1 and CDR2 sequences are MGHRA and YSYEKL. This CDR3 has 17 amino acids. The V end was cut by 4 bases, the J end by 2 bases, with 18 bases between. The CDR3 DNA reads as TGCGCCAGCAGCCCCACGTCCGGGGCAGGGACTGGAAACACCATATATTTT. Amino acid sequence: CASSPTSGAGTGNTIYF.

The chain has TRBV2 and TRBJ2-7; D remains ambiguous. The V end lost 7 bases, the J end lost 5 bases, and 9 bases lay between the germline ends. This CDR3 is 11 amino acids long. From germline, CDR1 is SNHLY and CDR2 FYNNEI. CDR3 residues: CASIDRDEQYF. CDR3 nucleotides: TGTGCCAGCATTGATCGAGACGAGCAGTACTTC.

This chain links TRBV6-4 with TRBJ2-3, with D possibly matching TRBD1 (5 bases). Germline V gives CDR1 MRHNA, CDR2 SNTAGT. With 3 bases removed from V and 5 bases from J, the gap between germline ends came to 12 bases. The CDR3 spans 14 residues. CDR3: CASSEKGMEDTQYF. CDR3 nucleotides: TGTGCCAGCAGTGAGAAGGGGATGGAAGATACGCAGTATTTT.

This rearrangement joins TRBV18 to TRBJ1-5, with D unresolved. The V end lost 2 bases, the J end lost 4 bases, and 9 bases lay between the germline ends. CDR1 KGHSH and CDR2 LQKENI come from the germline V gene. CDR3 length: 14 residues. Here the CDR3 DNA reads TGTGCCAGCTCACCAGGACCGGATAATCAGCCCCAGCATTTT. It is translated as CASSPGPDNQPQHF.

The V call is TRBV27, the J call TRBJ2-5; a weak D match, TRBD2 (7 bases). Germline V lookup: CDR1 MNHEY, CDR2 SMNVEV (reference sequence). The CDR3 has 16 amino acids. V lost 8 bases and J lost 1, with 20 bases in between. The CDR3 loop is CASRGGGFRSQETQYF. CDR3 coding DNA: TGTGCCAGCCGAGGGGGGGGCTTTCGGTCCCAAGAGACCCAGTACTTC.

CDR3: CASSLARGILYGYTF. The CDR3 DNA is TGTGCCAGCAGCTTAGCTCGTGGCATTCTCTATGGCTACACCTTC. This rearrangement joins TRBV7-2 to TRBJ1-2; D is unresolved. The CDR3 loop spans 15 amino acids. The germline CDR1 and CDR2 sequences are SGHTA and FQGNSA. V was cut by 0 bases and J by 4 bases, with 12 bases left in between.

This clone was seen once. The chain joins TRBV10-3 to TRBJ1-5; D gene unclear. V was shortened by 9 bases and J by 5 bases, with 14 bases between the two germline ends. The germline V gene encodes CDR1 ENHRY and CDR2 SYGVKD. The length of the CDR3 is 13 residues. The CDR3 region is CAMGIDSDQPQHF. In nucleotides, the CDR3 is TGTGCCATGGGTATAGATTCTGATCAGCCCCAGCATTTT.

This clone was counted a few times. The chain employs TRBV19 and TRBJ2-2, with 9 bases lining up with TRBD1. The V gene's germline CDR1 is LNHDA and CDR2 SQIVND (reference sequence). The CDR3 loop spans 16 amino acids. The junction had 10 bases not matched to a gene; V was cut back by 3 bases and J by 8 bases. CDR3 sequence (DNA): TGTGCCAGTAGTATCCCCGGGACAGGGAATTTGGGGGAGCTGTTTTTT. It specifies CASSIPGTGNLGELFF.

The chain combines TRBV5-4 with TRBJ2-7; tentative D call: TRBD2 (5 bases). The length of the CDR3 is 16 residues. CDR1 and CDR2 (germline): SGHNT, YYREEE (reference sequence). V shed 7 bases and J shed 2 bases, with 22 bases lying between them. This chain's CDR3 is CASSKASTSIAYEQYF. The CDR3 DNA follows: TGTGCCAGCTCAAAGGCTAGCACCTCCATAGCCTACGAGCAGTACTTC.

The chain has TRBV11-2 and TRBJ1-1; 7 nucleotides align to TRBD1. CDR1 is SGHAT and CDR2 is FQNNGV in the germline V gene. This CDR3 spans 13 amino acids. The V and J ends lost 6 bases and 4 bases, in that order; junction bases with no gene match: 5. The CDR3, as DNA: TGTGCCAGCAGTTGGGGACAGATCACTGAAGCTTTCTTT. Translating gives CASSWGQITEAFF.

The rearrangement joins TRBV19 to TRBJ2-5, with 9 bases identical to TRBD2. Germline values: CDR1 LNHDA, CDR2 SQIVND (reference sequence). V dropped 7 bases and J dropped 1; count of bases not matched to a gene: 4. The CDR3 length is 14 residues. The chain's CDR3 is CASTKTSGQETQYF. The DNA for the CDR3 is TGTGCCAGTACTAAGACTAGCGGCCAAGAGACCCAGTACTTC.

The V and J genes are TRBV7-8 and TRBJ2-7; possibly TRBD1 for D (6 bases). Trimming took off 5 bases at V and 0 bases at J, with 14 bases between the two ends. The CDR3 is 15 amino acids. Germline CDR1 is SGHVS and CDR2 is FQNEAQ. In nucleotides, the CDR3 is TGTGCCAGCAGCCTACAACAGGGTCCCTCCTACGAGCAGTACTTC. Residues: CASSLQQGPSYEQYF.

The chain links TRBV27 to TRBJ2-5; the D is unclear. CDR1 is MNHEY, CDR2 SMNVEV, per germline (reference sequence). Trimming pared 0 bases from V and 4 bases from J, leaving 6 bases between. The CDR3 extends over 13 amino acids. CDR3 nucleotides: TGTGCCAGCAGTTTATCGAATCGAGAGACCCAGTACTTC. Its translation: CASSLSNRETQYF.

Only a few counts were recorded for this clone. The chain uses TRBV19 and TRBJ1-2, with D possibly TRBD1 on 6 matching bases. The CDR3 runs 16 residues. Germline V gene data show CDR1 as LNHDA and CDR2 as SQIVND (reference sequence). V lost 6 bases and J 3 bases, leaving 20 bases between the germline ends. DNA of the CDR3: TGTGCCAGTAGGCCAAGTGGCCCGGGGGCCGACTATGGCTACACCTTC. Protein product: CASRPSGPGADYGYTF.

This chain's CDR3 is CASSMDRGRGEAFF. Here the CDR3 DNA reads TGTGCCAGTAGTATGGACAGGGGGCGCGGTGAAGCTTTCTTT. V gene TRBV19 combines with J gene TRBJ1-1; 11 bases align to TRBD1. The germline V gene encodes CDR1 LNHDA and CDR2 SQIVND (reference sequence). V lost 3 bases to trimming and J lost 7 bases; unmatched junction nucleotides: 4. This CDR3 is built from 14 residues.

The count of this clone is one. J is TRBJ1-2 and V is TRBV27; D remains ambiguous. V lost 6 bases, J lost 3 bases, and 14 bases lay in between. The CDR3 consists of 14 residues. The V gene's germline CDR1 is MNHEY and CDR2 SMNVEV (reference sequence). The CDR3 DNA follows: TGTGCCAGCAGCCCGCTAGGACCCTACTATGGCTACACCTTC. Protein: CASSPLGPYYGYTF.

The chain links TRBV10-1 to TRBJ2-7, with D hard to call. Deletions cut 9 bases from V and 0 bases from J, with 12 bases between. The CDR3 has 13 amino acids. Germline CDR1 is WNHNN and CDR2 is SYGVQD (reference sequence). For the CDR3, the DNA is TGCGCCAGTTCCGGGTCCAACTCCTACGAGCAGTACTTC. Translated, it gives CASSGSNSYEQYF.

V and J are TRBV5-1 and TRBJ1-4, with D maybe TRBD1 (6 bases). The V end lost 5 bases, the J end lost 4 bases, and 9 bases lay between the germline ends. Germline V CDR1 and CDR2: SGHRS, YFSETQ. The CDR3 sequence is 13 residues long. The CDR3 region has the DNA TGCGCCAGCAGAGGGGGGGGTAATGAAAAACTGTTTTTT. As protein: CASRGGGNEKLFF.

CDR3 sequence (DNA): TGTGCCAGCAGATCCCGGCGATCCTACGAGCAGTACTTC. This codes for CASRSRRSYEQYF. The chain couples TRBV12-3 or TRBV12-4 to TRBJ2-7; D is uncertain. V dropped 6 bases and J dropped 1 base, with 10 bases sitting between them. The CDR3 extends over 13 amino acids.

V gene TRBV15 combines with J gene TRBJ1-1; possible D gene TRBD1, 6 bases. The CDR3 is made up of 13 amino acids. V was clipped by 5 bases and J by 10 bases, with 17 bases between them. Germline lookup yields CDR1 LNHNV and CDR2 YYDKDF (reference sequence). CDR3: CATSDPSGVGAFF. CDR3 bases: TGTGCCACCAGCGATCCGTCAGGGGTTGGAGCTTTCTTT.

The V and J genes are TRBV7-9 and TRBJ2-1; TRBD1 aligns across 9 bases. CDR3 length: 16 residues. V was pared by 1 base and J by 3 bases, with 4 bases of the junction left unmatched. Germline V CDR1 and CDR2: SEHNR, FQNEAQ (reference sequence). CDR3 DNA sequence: TGTGCCAGCAGCTTAGTTACAGGGGGCATCTACAATGAGCAGTTCTTC. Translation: CASSLVTGGIYNEQFF.

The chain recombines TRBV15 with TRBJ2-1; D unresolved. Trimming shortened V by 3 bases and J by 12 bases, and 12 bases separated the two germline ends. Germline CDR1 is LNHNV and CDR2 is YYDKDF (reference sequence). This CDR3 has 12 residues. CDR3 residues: CATSRVVGAQFF. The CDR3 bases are TGTGCCACCAGCAGGGTGGTGGGCGCGCAGTTCTTC.

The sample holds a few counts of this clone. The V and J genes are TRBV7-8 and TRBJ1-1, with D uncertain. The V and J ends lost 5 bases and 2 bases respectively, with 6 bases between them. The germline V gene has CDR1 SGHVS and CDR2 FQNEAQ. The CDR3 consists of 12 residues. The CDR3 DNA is TGTGCCAGCAGCGACCTTAACACTGAAGCTTTCTTT. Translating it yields CASSDLNTEAFF.

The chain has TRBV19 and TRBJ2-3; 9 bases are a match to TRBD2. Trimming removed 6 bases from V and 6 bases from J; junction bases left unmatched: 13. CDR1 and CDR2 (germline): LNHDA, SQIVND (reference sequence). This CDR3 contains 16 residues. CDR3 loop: CASRRGGNYNLDTQYF. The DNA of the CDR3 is TGTGCCAGTAGGCGGGGGGGCAATTATAATTTGGATACGCAGTATTTT.

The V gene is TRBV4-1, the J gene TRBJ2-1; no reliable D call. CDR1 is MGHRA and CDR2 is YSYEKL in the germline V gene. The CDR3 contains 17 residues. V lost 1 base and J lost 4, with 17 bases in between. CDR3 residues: CASSQADMGFTYNEQFF. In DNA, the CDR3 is TGCGCCAGCAGCCAAGCCGATATGGGATTCACATACAATGAGCAGTTCTTC.

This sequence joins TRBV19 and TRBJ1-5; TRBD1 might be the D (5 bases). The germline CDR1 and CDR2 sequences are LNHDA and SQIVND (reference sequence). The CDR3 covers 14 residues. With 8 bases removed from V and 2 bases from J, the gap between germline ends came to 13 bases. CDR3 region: CASRGPFGNQPQHF. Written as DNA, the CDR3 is TGTGCCAGTCGGGGCCCTTTTGGCAATCAGCCCCAGCATTTT.